These 10 T cell receptor beta chains share one sample of origin, sequenced in a study of cytomegalovirus exposure and HLA in healthy donors. The PCR ran on 60 Vbeta and 13 Jbeta primers. The protocol was immunoSEQ multiplex PCR, while the TCRdb copy is restricted to in-frame clones and leaves out a portion. The table has about 140,000 clones, around 65% seen once. Sequencing used PBMCs. The receptors here all came from a woman aged 55-75 years in good health and CMV-seronegative.

The rearrangement links TRBV5-1 to TRBJ1-3, with TRBD1 matching 10 bases. This CDR3 spans 16 amino acids. J lost 4 bases, V lost 0 bases, and 4 bases had no gene match. The V gene's germline CDR1 is SGHRS and CDR2 YFSETQ. CDR3 in DNA: TGCGCCAGCAGCTTGGAGGGACAGGGGACGGGAAACACCATATATTTT. Translation gives CASSLEGQGTGNTIYF.

The chain links TRBV18 to TRBJ2-7; possible D gene TRBD2, 6 bases. CDR1 is KGHSH, CDR2 LQKENI, per germline. With 4 bases removed from V and 4 bases from J, the gap between germline ends came to 14 bases. CDR3 size: 14 residues. The CDR3 bases are TGTGCCAGCTCACGCGGGGCAGGGATGTACGAGCAGTACTTC. It translates to CASSRGAGMYEQYF. Full variable domain (rest looked up from reference TRBV18 and TRBJ2-7): NAGVMQNPRHLVRRRGQEARLRCSPMKGHSHVYWYRQLPEEGLKFMVYLQKENIIDESGMPKERFSAEFPKEGPSILRIQQVVRGDSAAYFCASSRGAGMYEQYFGPGTRLTVT.

The chain recombines TRBV19 with TRBJ2-2; D may be TRBD1 (6 bases). The length of the CDR3 is 13 residues. Germline lookup yields CDR1 LNHDA and CDR2 SQIVND (reference sequence). V dropped 4 bases and J dropped 6 bases, with 9 bases sitting between them. CDR3 in amino acids: CASSNRDSGELFF. DNA of the CDR3: TGTGCCAGTAGTAACAGGGATTCCGGGGAGCTGTTTTTT.

This clone appeared a single time. In this CDR3 the conserved last residue, phenylalanine or tryptophan, is missing, so a read error is likely. The chain has TRBV5-1 and TRBJ1-6; 7 positions match TRBD1. Trimming removed 3 bases from V and 7 bases from J; junction bases left unmatched: 13. The CDR3 totals 17 residues. The germline gives CDR1 SGHRS, CDR2 YFSETQ. The CDR3: CASSSRTGGWGNSPLHL. The CDR3 DNA is TGCGCCAGCAGCTCGAGGACAGGAGGCTGGGGGAATTCACCCCTCCACCTT.

The chain combines TRBV7-6 with TRBJ2-1; TRBD2 matches 8 bases. The CDR3 spans 15 residues. Unmatched junction bases numbered 11, after V lost 4 bases and J lost 9 bases. Germline V gene sequence: CDR1 SGHVS, CDR2 FNYEAQ. CDR3 sequence (DNA): TGTGCCAGCAGCTCTTCCGGGGGGGCGGGGAGTGAGCAGTTCTTC. Translating it yields CASSSSGGAGSEQFF. The full variable domain, completed using reference TRBV7-6 and TRBJ2-1, is GAGVSQSPRYKVTKRGQDVALRCDPISGHVSLYWYRQALGQGPEFLTYFNYEAQQDKSGLPNDRFSAERPEGSISTLTIQRTEQRDSAMYRCASSSSGGAGSEQFFGPGTRLTVL.

The chain recombines TRBV7-7 with TRBJ1-1; D is possibly TRBD1 (6 bases). The CDR3 sequence is 13 residues long. CDR1 and CDR2 (germline): SSHAT, FNYEAQ (reference sequence). Deletions cut 5 bases from V and 1 base from J, with 8 bases between. CDR3 nucleotides: TGTGCCAGCAGCGCGGACAGGAACACTGAAGCTTTCTTT. As protein: CASSADRNTEAFF.

This chain connects TRBV14 to TRBJ1-3, with D possibly matching TRBD1 (6 bases). The CDR3 loop spans 18 amino acids. Trimming cost V 1 base and J 0 bases, with 16 bases left between them. The V gene's germline CDR1 is SGHDN and CDR2 FVKESK. CDR3: CASSQGTGHPSSGNTIYF. CDR3 in DNA: TGTGCCAGCAGCCAAGGAACGGGACACCCATCCTCTGGAAACACCATATATTTT.

This CDR3 is CASRKQGEKTNYGYTF. CDR3 coding DNA: TGTGCCAGCAGAAAGCAGGGCGAAAAGACTAACTATGGCTACACCTTC. This chain joins TRBV21-1 and TRBJ1-2; the D call in the table, TRBD1, was not verified against the DNA. TRBV21-1 is labeled a pseudogene. The length of the CDR3 is 16 residues.

The rearrangement links TRBV5-1 to TRBJ2-7, with 10 bases lining up with TRBD1. V lost 4 bases to trimming and J lost 0 bases; unmatched junction nucleotides: 13. CDR3 length: 18 amino acids. CDR1 is SGHRS and CDR2 is YFSETQ in the germline V gene. CDR3 region: CASSHNPYGDRGSYEQYF. CDR3 in DNA: TGCGCCAGCAGCCATAATCCTTATGGGGACAGGGGCTCCTACGAGCAGTACTTC.

Details on this clone: The sample contains more than one DNA sequence encoding this CDR3. V gene TRBV5-1 combines with J gene TRBJ2-5, with 14 bases fitting TRBD2. Trimming took 0 bases from V and 3 from J; bases not matched to a gene: 1. The germline CDR1 and CDR2 sequences are SGHRS and YFSETQ. This CDR3 has 16 residues. In DNA form, the CDR3 reads TGCGCCAGCAGCTTGGGGGGACTAGCGGGAGAAGAGACCCAGTACTTC. As protein: CASSLGGLAGEETQYF.